The present T cell receptor (beta chain) was sequenced within a study of control samples from healthy donors and cancer patients. This clone is a singleton in its sample. The CDR3 has 13 residues. V was clipped by 0 bases and J by 1 base, with 4 bases between them. Germline V gene lookup returns CDR1 SGHRS and CDR2 YFSETQ. Data came from immunoSEQ multiplex PCR; TCRdb stores just in-frame clones and leaves some out. This sample has 150,000 to 200,000 clones; roughly 90% occur once, and the top ten carry about 0.64%. Material: blood. This sequence was found in a woman in her 30s in good health. The chain links TRBV5-1 to TRBJ1-2, with D unclear. This chain's CDR3 is CASSLDGNYGYTF. CDR3 coding DNA: TGCGCCAGCAGCTTGGACGGTAACTATGGCTACACCTTC.